This T cell receptor (beta chain) was profiled in a study of cytomegalovirus exposure and HLA in healthy donors. As for this clone: Its antigen is currently unknown.

The PCR was carried out with 60 Vbeta primers and 13 Jbeta primers. The table came from immunoSEQ multiplex PCR; TCRdb's copy has only in-frame clones and leaves some out. The sample consists of 100,000 to 140,000 clones, about four fifths of them appearing once. Study outcomes and limitations: In terms of immune exposure information, only CMV serostatus was available. Among TCR beta chains, those listed as cytomegalovirus-associated numbered about 150. While the bulk of TCR sequences proved rare, some public TCRs turned up in many donors.

This CDR3 comprises 12 residues. The germline V gene encodes CDR1 MNHNS and CDR2 SASEGT. Trimming removed 4 bases from V and 13 bases from J, with 14 bases in between. The clonotype originates from a young man in good health and CMV-seropositive. Sequencing was performed on PBMCs. This rearrangement joins TRBV6-1 to TRBJ2-1, with a tentative D call TRBD2 (6 bases). CDR3 bases: TGTGCCAGCAGTGCCAGATCCGGGAGCCAGTTCTTC. Protein sequence: CASSARSGSQFF.